This T cell receptor beta chain was identified in a study of T cells after yellow fever vaccination. With 2 bases removed from V and 5 bases from J, the gap between germline ends came to 10 bases. The length of the CDR3 is 14 residues. Germline CDR1 is KGHSH and CDR2 is LQKENI. This clonotype showed up just a few times. The antigen is undetermined. A universal primer site and UMIs were added as TCR cDNA was made by 5'RACE template switching. Using its own MiXCR run on the 5' RACE reads, TCRdb lists one record per CDR3 protein. The table shows about 240,000 distinct CDR3 sequences, with 6.5% to 8.5% occurring only once. General study points: The CD4 and CD8 compartments had a small share of their clonotypes in common. Though it reached lower strength, the secondary response hit its peak faster, day 5 versus 15. Reappearance after the booster was observed for most primary-vaccination clones (96% CD4, about 85% CD8).

This specimen was CD4+ T cells sorted from PBMCs, taken 15 days after the yellow fever booster vaccination. The chain uses TRBV18 and TRBJ1-5; D ambiguous. The source of this sequence is a man aged 30-40 years who received the YFV17D yellow fever vaccine. CDR3: CASSPTFGDQPQHF. For the CDR3, the DNA is TGTGCCAGCTCACCAACCTTCGGCGATCAGCCCCAGCATTTT.